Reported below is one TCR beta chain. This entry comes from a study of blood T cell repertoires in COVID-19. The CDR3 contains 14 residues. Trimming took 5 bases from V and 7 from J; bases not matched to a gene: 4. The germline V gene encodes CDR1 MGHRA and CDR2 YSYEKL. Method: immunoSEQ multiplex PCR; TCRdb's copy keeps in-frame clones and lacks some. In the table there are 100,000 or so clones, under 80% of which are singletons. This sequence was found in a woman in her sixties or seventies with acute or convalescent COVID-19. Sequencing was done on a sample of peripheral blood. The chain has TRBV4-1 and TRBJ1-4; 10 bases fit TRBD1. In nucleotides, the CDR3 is TGCGCCAGCAGCGCCGGACAGGGGGGTGAAAAACTGTTTTTT. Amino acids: CASSAGQGGEKLFF.